These 31 T cell receptor beta chains came from one sample sequenced in a study of blood T cell repertoires in COVID-19. Method: immunoSEQ multiplex PCR; TCRdb's copy keeps in-frame clones and lacks some. The sample records 150,000 to 200,000 clones, approximately 80% being singletons. The sample comprised peripheral blood. The origin of the receptors is a human donor with acute or convalescent COVID-19. The donor label of this sample is uncertain.

J is TRBJ2-4 and V is TRBV6-2 or TRBV6-3, with TRBD1 identical over 10 bases. Germline assignment: CDR1 MNHEY and CDR2 SVGEGT. This CDR3 comprises 16 residues. Trimming cost V 2 bases and J 8 bases; bases outside gene matches: 9. CDR3: CASSYGSGTGEYIQYF. The DNA for the CDR3 is TGTGCCAGCAGTTACGGGTCGGGGACAGGGGAATACATTCAGTACTTC.

This chain uses TRBV6-5 with TRBJ2-1; 11 bases fit TRBD1. Germline V lookup: CDR1 MNHEY, CDR2 SVGAGI. The CDR3 contains 14 residues. The V segment lost 2 bases and the J segment 9 bases; nucleotides outside the gene matches: 3. CDR3 region: CASSYGQGAVEQFF. The CDR3, as DNA: TGTGCCAGCAGTTACGGACAGGGGGCAGTTGAGCAGTTCTTC.

The V call is TRBV5-4, the J call TRBJ2-5; weak D call: TRBD2 (6 bases). CDR3 size: 14 residues. The V and J ends lost 1 base and 2 bases respectively, with 9 bases between them. CDR1 is SGHNT and CDR2 is YYREEE in the germline V gene (reference sequence). CDR3 DNA: TGTGCCAGCAGCTTGACTAGCAGACAAGAGACCCAGTACTTC. Its translation is CASSLTSRQETQYF.

This chain links TRBV12-5 with TRBJ2-2; possible D gene TRBD1, 6 bases. V was pared by 3 bases and J by 6 bases, with 8 bases between. The CDR3 runs to 13 residues. CDR1 is LGHNT and CDR2 is FRNRAP in the germline V gene. The CDR3 DNA sequence: TGTGCTAGTGGTTTTGGGGGCCCCGGGGAGCTGTTTTTT. Translating it yields CASGFGGPGELFF.

This clone was picked up one time. This chain links TRBV28 with TRBJ1-5; TRBD1 might be the D (6 bases). The length of the CDR3 is 14 residues. The V end was cut by 3 bases, the J end by 7 bases, with 13 bases between. The germline V gene has CDR1 MDHEN and CDR2 SYDVKM. This CDR3 reads CASSFTGKRQPQHF. As DNA, the CDR3 is TGTGCCAGCAGTTTCACAGGGAAGCGGCAGCCCCAGCATTTT.

This rearrangement joins TRBV4-2 to TRBJ1-1; 7 bases align to TRBD1. The V gene end was trimmed by 1 base and the J gene end by 3 bases; junction bases not matched to a gene: 5. This CDR3 comprises 15 residues. CDR1 and CDR2 (germline): LGHNA, YNFKEQ. The CDR3 nucleotides read TGTGCCAGCAGCCAAGGGTCAGGGGGAGACACTGAAGCTTTCTTT. Protein: CASSQGSGGDTEAFF.

This clone was seen just once. The gene calls are TRBV15 and TRBJ2-1; maybe TRBD1 (5 bases). Deletions cut 2 bases from V and 0 bases from J, with 11 bases between. This CDR3 has 16 residues. Germline CDR1 LNHNV, CDR2 YYDKDF (reference sequence). CDR3 protein: CATSRPTGISYNEQFF. The DNA of the CDR3 is TGTGCCACCAGCAGACCTACAGGTATCTCCTACAATGAGCAGTTCTTC.

The chain joins TRBV6-5 to TRBJ1-5; possibly TRBD1 for D (5 bases). CDR3 length: 15 residues. V was trimmed by 8 bases and J by 2 bases, leaving 16 bases between them. Germline V lookup: CDR1 MNHEY, CDR2 SVGAGI. This CDR3 is CASRIGGGGNQPQHF. The CDR3 DNA follows: TGTGCCAGCCGCATCGGGGGAGGGGGCAATCAGCCCCAGCATTTT.

The J gene is TRBJ1-6, the V gene TRBV25-1; TRBD1 is a possible D gene (6 bases). The CDR3 spans 14 residues. Per the germline V gene, CDR1 is MGHDK and CDR2 is SYGVNS. Between the trimmed V and J ends, which lost 8 bases and 4 bases, there was a span of 12 bases. This CDR3 reads CASGRTVYNSPLHF. The DNA for the CDR3 is TGTGCCAGCGGCAGGACAGTGTATAATTCACCCCTCCACTTT. Using reference TRBV25-1 and TRBJ1-6 for the parts outside the CDR3, the full variable domain is EADIYQTPRYLVIGTGKKITLECSQTMGHDKMYWYQQDPGMELHLIHYSYGVNSTEKGDLSSESTVSRIRTEHFPLTLESARPSHTSQYLCASGRTVYNSPLHFGNGTRLTVT.

The chain links TRBV7-9 to TRBJ1-2; the D is unclear. Germline V gene sequence: CDR1 SEHNR, CDR2 FQNEAQ (reference sequence). The V and J ends lost 3 bases and 6 bases respectively, with 11 bases between them. The CDR3 is 13 amino acids. CDR3 sequence reads: CASSFESLNGYTF. CDR3 coding DNA: TGTGCCAGCAGCTTCGAGAGTTTGAATGGCTACACCTTC.

The DNA for the CDR3 is TGTGCCACCAGTGATAGGGGGCTGGATGAGCAGTTCTTC. Translation: CATSDRGLDEQFF. The J gene is TRBJ2-1, the V gene TRBV24-1; 7 nucleotides line up with TRBD1. The V gene end was trimmed by 3 bases and the J gene end by 8 bases; junction bases not matched to a gene: 3. Per the germline V gene, CDR1 is KGHDR and CDR2 is SFDVKD. This CDR3 comprises 13 residues.

V gene TRBV5-1 combines with J gene TRBJ1-2; TRBD1 might be the D (6 bases). In germline, CDR1 is SGHRS, CDR2 YFSETQ. There are 14 residues in the CDR3. Trimming shortened V by 4 bases and J by 2 bases, and 12 bases separated the two germline ends. This CDR3 reads CASSPIGQNYGYTF. The CDR3 DNA sequence: TGCGCCAGCAGCCCGATCGGACAGAACTATGGCTACACCTTC.

This chain links TRBV5-4 with TRBJ1-2; a weak D match, TRBD1 (5 bases). Germline CDR1 and CDR2: SGHNT and YYREEE (reference sequence). This CDR3 comprises 14 residues. V was trimmed by 4 bases and J by 4 bases, leaving 14 bases between them. The chain's CDR3 is CASSPQTEIYGYTF. The DNA of the CDR3 is TGTGCCAGCAGCCCTCAGACAGAAATCTATGGCTACACCTTC. Filled out from reference TRBV5-4 and TRBJ1-2, the complete variable domain reads ETGVTQSPTHLIKTRGQQVTLRCSSQSGHNTVSWYQQALGQGPQFIFQYYREEENGRGNFPPRFSGLQFPNYSSELNVNALELDDSALYLCASSPQTEIYGYTFGSGTRLTVV.

This chain uses TRBV5-4 with TRBJ1-1; 10 nucleotides agree with TRBD1. Germline values: CDR1 SGHNT, CDR2 YYREEE (reference sequence). The junction had 4 bases not matched to a gene; V was cut back by 3 bases and J by 8 bases. CDR3 length: 13 amino acids. CDR3 DNA: TGTGCCAGCAGCTGGGACAGGGGACTGGAAGCTTTCTTT. Translated, it gives CASSWDRGLEAFF.

With respect to this clone: One junction end does not reproduce the germline sequence, and a read error may be involved. The gene calls are TRBV19 and TRBJ2-3; no firm D call. Per the germline V gene, CDR1 is LNHDA and CDR2 is SQIVND (reference sequence). This CDR3 region has 9 residues. CDR3 DNA sequence: TGTGCCAGTAGCCCGAGTAGCCTTTTT. This encodes CASSPSSLF.

The chain is built from TRBV3-1 (or the pseudogene TRBV3-2) and TRBJ2-1; D might be TRBD2 (6 bases). This CDR3 has 15 residues. Trimming took off 0 bases at V and 4 bases at J, with 10 bases between the two ends. CDR1 and CDR2 (germline): LGHDT, YNNKEL (reference sequence). CDR3 residues: CASSQERGRYNEQFF. CDR3 DNA: TGTGCCAGCAGCCAAGAACGAGGGAGGTACAATGAGCAGTTCTTC.

This chain links TRBV19 with TRBJ2-1; D is possibly TRBD1 (6 bases). CDR3 length equals 14 residues. Germline V gene sequence: CDR1 LNHDA, CDR2 SQIVND (reference sequence). V was clipped by 0 bases and J by 9 bases, with 12 bases between them. CDR3 sequence: CASSIDRGKGEQFF. DNA for the CDR3: TGTGCCAGTAGTATAGACAGGGGTAAAGGTGAGCAGTTCTTC.

J is TRBJ2-6 and V is TRBV7-3; 13 bases agree with TRBD2. Per the germline V gene, CDR1 is SGHTA and CDR2 is FQGTGA. V lost 5 bases to trimming and J lost 3 bases; unmatched junction nucleotides: 4. This CDR3 comprises 17 residues. CDR3 protein: CASSPGLAGVGANVLTF. The CDR3 DNA reads TGTGCCAGCAGCCCCGGACTAGCGGGAGTTGGGGCCAACGTCCTGACTTTC.

The gene calls are TRBV11-2 and TRBJ2-7; the D is unclear. CDR1 and CDR2 (germline): SGHAT, FQNNGV. The CDR3 spans 13 residues. Trimming removed 5 bases from V and 4 bases from J, with 12 bases in between. The CDR3, as DNA: TGTGCCAGCAGCCCCCCTAATCTGTACGAGCAGTACTTC. Amino acid sequence: CASSPPNLYEQYF. The full variable domain, completed using reference TRBV11-2 and TRBJ2-7, is EAGVAQSPRYKIIEKRQSVAFWCNPISGHATLYWYQQILGQGPKLLIQFQNNGVVDDSQLPKDRFSAERLKGVDSTLKIQPAKLEDSAVYLCASSPPNLYEQYFGPGTRLTVT.

The chain joins TRBV10-3 to TRBJ1-3, with 9 nucleotides matching TRBD1. From germline, CDR1 is ENHRY and CDR2 SYGVKD. V was clipped by 6 bases and J by 0 bases; unmatched bases: 6. The CDR3 is 16 amino acids. The CDR3 region has the DNA TGTGCCATCAGCTATACAGGGGGCGTCTCTGGAAACACCATATATTTT. This codes for CAISYTGGVSGNTIYF.

The chain carries TRBV6-5 and TRBJ2-3; TRBD2 matches at 7 bases. Trimming cost V 6 bases and J 7 bases; bases outside gene matches: 13. The length of the CDR3 is 15 residues. The germline V gene encodes CDR1 MNHEY and CDR2 SVGAGI. CDR3 amino acids: CASRSAGLGANTQYF. The CDR3 coding sequence is TGTGCCAGCAGGTCAGCGGGGTTGGGCGCCAATACGCAGTATTTT.

This chain connects TRBV10-3 to TRBJ1-1; D gene unclear. V gave up 4 bases and J gave up 0 bases, with 9 bases separating them. Germline V gene lookup returns CDR1 ENHRY and CDR2 SYGVKD. The CDR3 has 14 residues. CDR3 nucleotide sequence: TGTGCCATCAGTGTAGTAGAAATGAACACTGAAGCTTTCTTT. Protein sequence: CAISVVEMNTEAFF.

In this sample, this clone turned up once. The genes are TRBV29-1 and TRBJ2-1; TRBD2 aligns across 8 bases. With V trimmed by 3 bases and J by 10 bases, 2 bases remained unmatched. This CDR3 has 11 amino acids. The germline gives CDR1 SQVTM, CDR2 ANQGSEA. CDR3 DNA: TGCAGCGTTGAGCAGCGGGAGGAGCAGTTCTTC. Encoded protein: CSVEQREEQFF.

This clone was detected a few times. The CDR3 reads CAISGQLYEQYF. DNA of the CDR3: TGTGCCATCAGTGGACAGCTCTACGAGCAGTACTTC. The chain links TRBV10-3 to TRBJ2-7; a possible D gene is TRBD1 (5 bases). The CDR3 loop spans 12 amino acids. Trimming removed 4 bases from V and 3 bases from J, with 7 bases in between. CDR1 and CDR2 from the germline V gene are ENHRY and SYGVKD.

V is TRBV2 and J is TRBJ2-1; 13 nucleotides match TRBD2. This CDR3 region has 16 residues. Looked up from germline, CDR1 is SNHLY and CDR2 is FYNNEI. The V segment lost 7 bases and the J segment 3 bases; nucleotides outside the gene matches: 6. DNA for the CDR3: TGTGCCAGCAAAGGCGGACTAGCGGGAGTCTACAATGAGCAGTTCTTC. Protein product: CASKGGLAGVYNEQFF.

The V gene is TRBV7-8, the J gene TRBJ2-1, with D unclear. V was shortened by 1 base and J by 13 bases, with 11 bases between the two germline ends. The CDR3 loop spans 12 amino acids. Per germline, CDR1 SGHVS and CDR2 FQNEAQ. Here the CDR3 DNA reads TGTGCCAGCAGCTTAGGGGTTAGCCCCCAGTTCTTC. This gives the protein CASSLGVSPQFF.

The CDR3 sequence is CASSYSTSGGSQGYTF. The CDR3 DNA is TGTGCCAGCAGTTACTCGACCTCAGGGGGGTCCCAAGGCTACACCTTC. The genes are TRBV6-5 and TRBJ1-2; 7 bases are shared with TRBD1. J lost 8 bases, V lost 0 bases, and 12 bases had no gene match. Germline V CDR1 and CDR2: MNHEY, SVGAGI. The CDR3 contains 16 residues.

This clone was detected a few times. The rearrangement links TRBV18 to TRBJ1-5; 9 bases line up with TRBD1. The junction had 5 bases not matched to a gene; V was cut back by 6 bases and J by 5 bases. The V gene's germline CDR1 is KGHSH and CDR2 LQKENI. The CDR3 is made up of 14 amino acids. This chain's CDR3 is CASSPTGGYQPQHF. The CDR3 DNA reads TGTGCCAGCTCTCCAACAGGGGGCTATCAGCCCCAGCATTTT.

This clone has just a few counts. The chain is built from TRBV28 and TRBJ2-2; a weak D match, TRBD2 (6 bases). Germline V CDR1 and CDR2: MDHEN, SYDVKM. The CDR3 loop spans 17 amino acids. Trimming cost V 3 bases and J 4 bases, with 18 bases left between them. The CDR3 region is CASSFPSGVGTTGELFF. DNA for the CDR3: TGTGCCAGCAGTTTCCCTTCGGGGGTGGGGACCACCGGGGAGCTGTTTTTT.

V usage is TRBV6-5 and J usage is TRBJ2-1; 7 bases are a match to TRBD2. The CDR3 has 13 amino acids. J gave up 4 bases and V 10 bases, and 7 bases lay outside the gene matches. Germline-derived CDR1 and CDR2 are MNHEY and SVGAGI. Here the CDR3 reads CANSGGGYNEQFF. CDR3 coding DNA: TGTGCCAACTCCGGCGGGGGATACAATGAGCAGTTCTTC.

In its sample, this clone was seen once. The chain carries TRBV4-2 and TRBJ2-1, with 8 bases that match TRBD2. Germline CDR1 reads LGHNA; CDR2 reads YNFKEQ. The junction had 5 bases not matched to a gene; V was cut back by 2 bases and J by 2 bases. CDR3 length: 16 amino acids. The CDR3 region has the DNA TGTGCCAGCAGCCAACCAAGCGGGAGCGCCTACAATGAGCAGTTCTTC. Protein sequence: CASSQPSGSAYNEQFF.